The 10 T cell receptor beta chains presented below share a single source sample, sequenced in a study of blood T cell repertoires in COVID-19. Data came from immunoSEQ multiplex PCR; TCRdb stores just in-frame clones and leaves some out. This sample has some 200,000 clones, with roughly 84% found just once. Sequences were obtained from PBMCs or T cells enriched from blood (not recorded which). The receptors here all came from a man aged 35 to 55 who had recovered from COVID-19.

CDR3 loop: CAWAGTGGFYGYTF. CDR3 DNA: TGTGCCTGGGCCGGGACAGGGGGCTTCTATGGCTACACCTTC. The V call is TRBV30, the J call TRBJ1-2; 12 nucleotides align to TRBD1. Germline CDR1 reads GTSNPN; CDR2 reads SVGIG (reference sequence). This CDR3 comprises 14 residues. The trim removed 5 bases at V and 4 bases at J, leaving 5 bases unmatched. The entire variable domain, with the rest obtained from reference TRBV30 and TRBJ1-2, is as follows: SQTIHQWPATLVQPVGSPLSLECTVEGTSNPNLYWYRQAAGRGLQLLFYSVGIGQISSEVPQNLSASRPQDRQFILSSKKLLLSDSGFYLCAWAGTGGFYGYTFGSGTRLTVV.

The CDR3, as DNA: TGTGCCAGCAGAGCCGGGGTGGATACAGGGGTCCGAGATTTGAACACTGAAGCTTTCTTT. Translation: CASRAGVDTGVRDLNTEAFF. V usage is TRBV6-4 and J usage is TRBJ1-1; 7 nucleotides align to TRBD1. Trimming took 6 bases from V and 0 from J; bases not matched to a gene: 22. Germline CDR1 is MRHNA and CDR2 is SNTAGT. The CDR3 runs to 20 residues.

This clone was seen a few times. The CDR3 DNA follows: TGTGCCAGCAGTAACAGGGTGGGGTCTGGTGAAGCTTTCTTT. Translation gives CASSNRVGSGEAFF. V usage is TRBV7-9 and J usage is TRBJ1-1, with D tentatively TRBD1 (6 bases). The length of the CDR3 is 14 residues. Germline V CDR1 and CDR2: SEHNR, FQNEAQ (reference sequence). Trimming removed 6 bases from V and 7 bases from J, with 18 bases in between. The complete variable domain, with remaining parts taken from reference TRBV7-9 and TRBJ1-1, reads DTGVSQNPRHKITKRGQNVTFRCDPISEHNRLYWYRQTLGQGPEFLTYFQNEAQLEKSRLLSDRFSAERPKGSFSTLEIQRTEQGDSAMYLCASSNRVGSGEAFFGQGTRLTVV.

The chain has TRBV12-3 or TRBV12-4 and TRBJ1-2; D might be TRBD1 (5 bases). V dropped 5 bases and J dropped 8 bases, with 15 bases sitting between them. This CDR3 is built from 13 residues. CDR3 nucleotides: TGTGCCAGCAGTCCGGGGGGGGAAGGCGGCTACACCTTC. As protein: CASSPGGEGGYTF.

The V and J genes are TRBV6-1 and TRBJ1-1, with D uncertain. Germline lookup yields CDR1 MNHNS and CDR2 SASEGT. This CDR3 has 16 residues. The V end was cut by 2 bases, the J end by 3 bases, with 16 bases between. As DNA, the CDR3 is TGTGCCAGCAGTGAACCGCCGGCAGCCCGGGACACTGAAGCTTTCTTT. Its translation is CASSEPPAARDTEAFF.

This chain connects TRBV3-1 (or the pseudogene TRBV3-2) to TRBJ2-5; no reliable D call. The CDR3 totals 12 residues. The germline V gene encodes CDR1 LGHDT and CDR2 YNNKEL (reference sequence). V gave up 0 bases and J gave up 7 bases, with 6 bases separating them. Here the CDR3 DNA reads TGTGCCAGCAGCCAAGAACTGAGGACCCAGTACTTC. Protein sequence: CASSQELRTQYF.

The CDR3 bases are TGTGCCAGCTCACCATCGGGCGGCGGGGGCTACACCTTC. It encodes CASSPSGGGGYTF. The J gene is TRBJ1-2, the V gene TRBV18; D unresolved. Trimming removed 2 bases at V and 8 bases at J, with 12 bases between. Germline loops: CDR1 KGHSH, CDR2 LQKENI. The CDR3 length is 13 residues.

Here the CDR3 reads CASSDVGADSNQPQHF. Here the CDR3 DNA reads TGTGCCAGCTCAGACGTAGGGGCCGATAGCAATCAGCCCCAGCATTTT. The J gene is TRBJ1-5, the V gene TRBV18, with D perhaps TRBD1 (5 bases). Germline V gene sequence: CDR1 KGHSH, CDR2 LQKENI. The CDR3 is 16 residues long. V lost 5 bases to trimming and J lost 0 bases, with 14 bases between them.

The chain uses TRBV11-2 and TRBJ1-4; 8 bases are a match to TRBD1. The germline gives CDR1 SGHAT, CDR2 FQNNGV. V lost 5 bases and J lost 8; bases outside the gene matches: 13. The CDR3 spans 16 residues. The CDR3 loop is CASSPPDRVIGEKLFF. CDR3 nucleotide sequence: TGTGCCAGCAGCCCCCCGGACAGGGTTATTGGAGAAAAACTGTTTTTT.

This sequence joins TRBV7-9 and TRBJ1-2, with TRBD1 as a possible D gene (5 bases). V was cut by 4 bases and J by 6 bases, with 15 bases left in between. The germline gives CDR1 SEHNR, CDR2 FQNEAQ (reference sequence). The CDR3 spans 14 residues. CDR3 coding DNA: TGTGCCAGCAGCTCCTACGGGGGAGGTGATGGCTACACCTTC. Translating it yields CASSSYGGGDGYTF.